Listed here are 9 T cell receptor beta chains from one sample, sequenced in a study of breast tumors, draining lymph nodes, adjacent tissues (TCRdb year 2016). The lymph node samples were taken from the axillary draining lymph nodes of breast cancer patients. The library was obtained by multiplex PCR. Sequencing relied on an Illumina HiSeq 2000. Clones were called with MiXCR by TCRdb after fastp trimmed the public reads at Q25, and only in-frame beta chains were retained. Each CDR3 protein appears once, grouped with its most common genes and DNA. Here the sample has 160,000 or so distinct CDR3 sequences; 30% to 40% occur a single time. Less than 4% of the sample goes to the ten largest clones. The sample consisted of axillary lymph node tissue. These receptors all come from a female donor with breast cancer. Some clones in this sample may be carry-over from other donors' samples.

The table lists this clonotype with a few counts. It may be a read error: a sequence one base away is much more abundant. The chain is built from TRBV9 and TRBJ2-1; TRBD2 might be the D (6 bases). The CDR3 loop spans 15 amino acids. CDR1 is SGDLS, CDR2 YYNGEE, per germline. This chain's CDR3 is CASSVEGRGSSEPFF. The CDR3 DNA reads TGTGCCAGCAGCGTAGAAGGGCGGGGTTCTAGTGAGCCGTTCTTC.

This clonotype was counted ten times or more. The V and J genes are TRBV6-4 and TRBJ2-5, with 8 nucleotides matching TRBD1. The CDR3 runs to 13 residues. V was pared by 2 bases and J by 5 bases, with 1 base of the junction left unmatched. Germline-derived CDR1 and CDR2 are MRHNA and SNTAGT. Here the CDR3 DNA reads TGTGCCAGCAGTGACCAGGGGGCTGAGACCCAGTACTTC. This gives the protein CASSDQGAETQYF.

About this clonotype: A much larger clonotype is one base distant, so this may be a read error. The chain is built from TRBV7-3 and TRBJ2-2, with D hard to call. The CDR3 runs 13 residues. In germline, CDR1 is SGHTA, CDR2 FQGTGA. Trimming removed 5 bases at V and 0 bases at J, with 4 bases between. The DNA for the CDR3 is TGTGCCAGCAGCCAGACGAACACCGGGGAGCTGTTTTTT. It yields the protein CASSQTNTGELFF.

This clonotype was counted ten times or more. The chain employs TRBV6-1 and TRBJ2-7; no reliable D call. V was cut by 3 bases and J by 2 bases, with 5 bases left in between. Germline CDR1 and CDR2: MNHNS and SASEGT. This CDR3 has 12 residues. For the CDR3, the DNA is TGTGCCAGCAGTGACGGAACCTACGAGCAGTACTTC. Amino acids: CASSDGTYEQYF.

This clonotype was seen many times. This chain links TRBV5-6 with TRBJ2-1; D ambiguous. In germline, CDR1 is SGHDT, CDR2 YYEEEE. V was pared by 0 bases and J by 2 bases, with 9 bases between. CDR3 size: 15 residues. CDR3 nucleotide sequence: TGTGCCAGCAGCTTGGGTCGCACCCCCTACAATGAGCAGTTCTTC. This encodes CASSLGRTPYNEQFF.

This clonotype has a count of ten or more. The chain carries TRBV20-1 and TRBJ2-5; 11 nucleotides line up with TRBD2. There are 15 residues in the CDR3. V trimming: 2 bases; J trimming: 5 bases; junction bases outside the gene matches: 7. From germline, CDR1 is DFQATT and CDR2 SNEGSKA (reference sequence). The CDR3 DNA reads TGCAGTGCTAGATTTAGCGGGGGGGCCGTGGAGACCCAGTACTTC. As protein: CSARFSGGAVETQYF.

This clonotype was seen more than once but under ten times. A much larger clone is a single base away; this may be a read error. The V gene is TRBV13, the J gene TRBJ2-3; tentative D call: TRBD2 (6 bases). The ends were cut back, 6 bases at V and 8 bases at J, with 21 bases in the middle. This CDR3 has 15 residues. CDR1 PRHDT and CDR2 FYEKMQ come from the germline V gene (reference sequence). This chain's CDR3 is CASSSPSASAGTQYF. CDR3 DNA sequence: TGTGCCAGCAGTTCCCCTAGCGCGTCGGCCGGTACGCAGTATTTT.

This clonotype has just a few counts. A much more abundant neighbour one base away suggests this may be a read error. The gene calls are TRBV20-1 and TRBJ2-7; 11 bases agree with TRBD2. Germline V lookup: CDR1 DFQATT, CDR2 SNEGSKA (reference sequence). The CDR3 consists of 14 residues. V trimming: 6 bases; J trimming: 6 bases; junction bases outside the gene matches: 10. This CDR3 reads CSARSSGGPPEQYF. For the CDR3, the DNA is TGCAGTGCGCGGTCTAGCGGGGGGCCCCCCGAGCAGTACTTC.

This chain uses TRBV3-1 with TRBJ1-5, with TRBD1 matching 8 bases. V was clipped by 6 bases and J by 7 bases; unmatched bases: 11. The CDR3 runs to 15 residues. Germline loops: CDR1 LGHDT, CDR2 YNNKEL (reference sequence). CDR3 loop: CASRPGAGGRQPQHF. The DNA of the CDR3 is TGTGCCAGCAGACCCGGGGCAGGGGGCCGGCAGCCCCAGCATTTT.